The 7 T cell receptor beta chains below come from one sample, sequenced in a study of CD8 T cells in Susac syndrome. Roughly 0.45 to 1 ug RNA was reverse transcribed with random hexamers. One entry per CDR3 protein results from TCRdb running MiXCR on the immunoSEQ multiplex PCR reads. There are about 250,000 distinct CDR3 sequences in the sample; over 85% occur only once, and around 0.07% lies in the top ten. Sequencing was done on a sample of CD4+ T cells from PBMCs. These receptors were obtained from a human donor with multiple sclerosis.

V and J are TRBV30 and TRBJ1-2; D ambiguous. The V end was cut by 0 bases, the J end by 4 bases, with 18 bases between. From germline, CDR1 is GTSNPN and CDR2 SVGIG (reference sequence). This CDR3 contains 16 residues. The CDR3 coding sequence is TGTGCCTGGAGTGTACGCGCGGACCCTTCGAGCTATGGCTACACCTTC. Translation gives CAWSVRADPSSYGYTF.

The chain combines TRBV29-1 with TRBJ2-1; D may be TRBD2 (6 bases). The CDR3 has 14 amino acids. Trimming cost V 6 bases and J 3 bases, with 15 bases left between them. CDR1 is SQVTM, CDR2 ANQGSEA, per germline. CDR3 residues: CSVARRDFYNEQFF. Written as DNA, the CDR3 is TGCAGCGTCGCCCGGAGGGACTTCTACAATGAGCAGTTCTTC.

The chain joins TRBV28 to TRBJ1-2; D uncertain. The CDR3 extends over 11 amino acids. The germline gives CDR1 MDHEN, CDR2 SYDVKM. V gave up 4 bases and J gave up 3 bases, with 3 bases separating them. The CDR3: CASSSYYGYTF. Here the CDR3 DNA reads TGTGCCAGCAGTTCCTACTATGGCTACACCTTC.

The chain has TRBV3-1 and TRBJ2-3, with TRBD1 matching over 7 bases. CDR1 and CDR2 from the germline V gene are LGHDT and YNNKEL (reference sequence). Trimming took 0 bases from V and 5 from J; bases not matched to a gene: 8. CDR3 length equals 16 residues. CDR3 residues: CASSQDWEGGQDTQYF. The DNA for the CDR3 is TGTGCCAGCAGCCAAGATTGGGAAGGGGGCCAAGATACGCAGTATTTT.

The chain uses TRBV4-1 and TRBJ2-2; 7 positions match TRBD2. The V gene end was trimmed by 3 bases and the J gene end by 6 bases; junction bases not matched to a gene: 16. Germline lookup yields CDR1 MGHRA and CDR2 YSYEKL. The CDR3 contains 18 residues. CDR3 sequence (DNA): TGCGCCAGCAGCCATCGAAGCCGGGGAGCGGGGTCGCCCGGGGAGCTGTTTTTT. Amino acid sequence: CASSHRSRGAGSPGELFF.

This chain joins TRBV11-2 and TRBJ2-2, with D tentatively TRBD2 (6 bases). Germline V lookup: CDR1 SGHAT, CDR2 FQNNGV. Trimming took 4 bases from V and 6 from J, leaving 12 bases between them. This CDR3 contains 14 residues. The CDR3: CASSSPTRPGELFF. The CDR3 nucleotides are TGTGCCAGCAGCTCACCGACTAGGCCCGGGGAGCTGTTTTTT.

This chain's CDR3 is CASSAQQHSYNEQFF. DNA of the CDR3: TGCGCCAGCTCTGCCCAGCAACACTCCTACAATGAGCAGTTCTTC. This chain connects TRBV5-1 to TRBJ2-1; D is undetermined. Between the trimmed V and J ends, which lost 7 bases and 0 bases, there was a span of 14 bases. Germline lookup yields CDR1 SGHRS and CDR2 YFSETQ. This CDR3 region has 15 residues.